A single sample is the source of the 26 T cell receptor beta chains below, sequenced in a study of CD8+CD57+ T cells in acquired aplastic anemia. Using genomic DNA as the template, TCR beta VDJ and CDR3 profiling was carried out. TCRdb independently ran MiXCR on the reads; one entry per CDR3 protein. Here the sample spans 400,000 to 450,000 distinct CDR3 sequences, about two thirds being singletons. The sequencing sample was made of sorted CD4+, CD8+, or CD8+CD57+ T cells (not recorded which) from PBMCs. Receptors originate from a human donor in good health, serving as a control.

To note about this clonotype: The limits of the CDR3 on the DNA are not certain, so only TCRdb's listed CDR3 is given. The chain recombines TRBV7-2 with TRBJ1-5; the table assigns TRBD1, which was not confirmed against the DNA. The CDR3 has 14 amino acids, counting both end residues. Per germline, CDR1 SGHTA and CDR2 FQGNSA. The CDR3 sequence is CASSQGRAQPQHFF.

A remark on this clonotype: As the CDR3 is not closed by the conserved phenylalanine or tryptophan, this likely results from a read error. This rearrangement joins TRBV29-1 to TRBJ2-7; TRBD1 matches at 9 bases. With 7 bases clipped from V and 1 base from J, the junction kept 8 bases outside the gene matches. CDR1 is SQVTM and CDR2 is ANQGSEA in the germline V gene. CDR3 length equals 14 residues. The CDR3 protein is CSARDRARSYEQYC. DNA of the CDR3: TGCAGCGCCCGGGACAGGGCCAGATCCTACGAGCAGTACTGC.

J is TRBJ2-2 and V is TRBV20-1; no definite D call. V lost 6 bases, J lost 8 bases, and 10 bases lay in between. Germline loops: CDR1 DFQATT, CDR2 SNEGSKA (reference sequence). This CDR3 spans 11 amino acids. In DNA, the CDR3 is TGCAGTGCCCTGGATGCAGGGGAGCTGTTTTTT. Protein product: CSALDAGELFF.

V usage is TRBV2 and J usage is TRBJ1-2; D possibly corresponds to TRBD1 (5 bases). The CDR3 runs to 14 residues. Per the germline V gene, CDR1 is SNHLY and CDR2 is FYNNEI. V was clipped by 4 bases and J by 6 bases, with 15 bases between them. In nucleotides, the CDR3 is TGTGCCAGCAGTGCGTACAGGAGTTACAATGGCTACACCTTC. Translation gives CASSAYRSYNGYTF.

The chain recombines TRBV10-1 with TRBJ2-5; tentative D call: TRBD1 (5 bases). V lost 6 bases and J 2 bases, leaving 13 bases between the germline ends. The CDR3 length is 14 residues. Germline CDR1 and CDR2: WNHNN and SYGVQD (reference sequence). The CDR3 region is CASSRRQTQETQYF. The CDR3 DNA reads as TGCGCCAGCAGCCGTCGACAGACACAAGAGACCCAGTACTTC.

Note on this clonotype: Its ends do not fully match the called genes, so a read error is possible. The rearrangement joins TRBV9 to TRBJ2-7, with a possible D match to TRBD2 (6 bases). There are 13 residues in the CDR3. From germline, CDR1 is SGDLS and CDR2 YYNGEE. The CDR3 DNA reads as TGTGCCAGCAGCGCGGCTGGGGGGTACAATGAGCACTTC. Encoded protein: CASSAAGGYNEHF.

This clonotype was seen a single time. The chain employs TRBV20-1 and TRBJ1-1; 9 bases are a match to TRBD1. This CDR3 region has 14 residues. Germline V gene lookup returns CDR1 DFQATT and CDR2 SNEGSKA (reference sequence). The DNA for the CDR3 is TGCAGGGGGACACGGGACAGGGAAGTCGCTGAAGCTTTCTTT. Translated, it gives CRGTRDREVAEAFF.

On this clonotype: Sequence at one end of the junction differs from germline and may be a read error. The gene calls are TRBV5-1 and TRBJ2-3; D unresolved. The CDR3 sequence is 14 residues long. Germline lookup yields CDR1 SGHRS and CDR2 YFSETQ. The CDR3 loop reads CANSPRDTVFTQYF. In DNA form, the CDR3 reads TGTGCCAACAGTCCCAGAGACACAGTATTTACGCAGTATTTT. Full variable domain (missing parts from reference TRBV5-1 and TRBJ2-3): KAGVTQTPRYLIKTRGQQVTLSCSPISGHRSVSWYQQTPGQGLQFLFEYFSETQRNKGNFPGRFSGRQFSNSRSEMNVSTLELGDSALYLCANSPRDTVFTQYFGPGTRLTVL.

Comments on this clonotype: A read error is likely, as this CDR3 ends without the conserved phenylalanine or tryptophan. The DNA is left out, because the CDR3 cannot be placed on it with certainty; the CDR3 is given as TCRdb lists it. V usage is TRBV7-2 and J usage is TRBJ2-5; no check of the table's D call, TRBD2, against the DNA was made. The length of the CDR3 is 13 amino acids, counting both ends. Germline CDR1 and CDR2: SGHTA and FQGNSA. CDR3 sequence: CASSLPGRSYEQY.

This chain links TRBV27 with TRBJ1-2; 10 bases fit TRBD1. The CDR3 extends over 13 amino acids. J was trimmed by 7 bases and V by 6 bases; bases with no gene match: 5. Germline assignment: CDR1 MNHEY and CDR2 SMNVEV (reference sequence). As DNA, the CDR3 is TGTGCCAGCAGCAAAAGACAGGGGGCTGGCTACACCTTC. Its protein is CASSKRQGAGYTF.

The genes are TRBV7-7 and TRBJ1-2; unclear D gene. This CDR3 spans 16 amino acids. Germline V lookup: CDR1 SSHAT, CDR2 FNYEAQ (reference sequence). Trimming shortened V by 5 bases and J by 9 bases, and 25 bases separated the two germline ends. The CDR3 loop reads CASSQGASTDTQSYTF. CDR3 sequence (DNA): TGTGCCAGCAGCCAAGGAGCGAGCACAGATACGCAGAGCTACACCTTC.

Concerning this clonotype itself: Likely a read error: the CDR3 ends without its conserved phenylalanine or tryptophan. No DNA is shown, since the ends of the CDR3 on it are uncertain; the CDR3 is the one TCRdb lists. The chain employs TRBV7-3 and TRBJ1-2. Germline V gene lookup returns CDR1 SGHTA and CDR2 FQGTGA. 13 amino acids form the CDR3, both terminal residues included. CDR3 amino acids: CASSLGGNYGDTH.

This clonotype was recorded at least ten times. The CDR3 loop is CATSRLMGGNSPLHF. As DNA, the CDR3 is TGTGCCACCAGCAGATTGATGGGGGGGAATTCACCCCTCCACTTT. The genes are TRBV15 and TRBJ1-6, with D perhaps TRBD1 (5 bases). The germline CDR1 and CDR2 sequences are LNHNV and YYDKDF (reference sequence). With 2 bases removed from V and 7 bases from J, the gap between germline ends came to 12 bases. The CDR3 contains 15 residues.

The rearrangement uses TRBV24-1 and TRBJ2-5, with 10 bases aligning to TRBD1. This CDR3 has 20 amino acids. The J segment lost 4 bases and the V segment lost 0 bases, leaving 16 bases of the junction unmatched. From germline, CDR1 is KGHDR and CDR2 SFDVKD. CDR3: CATSDLGSASPGQGLETQYF. CDR3 coding DNA: TGTGCCACCAGTGATTTGGGCAGTGCTAGCCCGGGACAGGGGTTAGAGACCCAGTACTTC.

V usage is TRBV7-2 and J usage is TRBJ2-5; D might be TRBD1 (5 bases). The ends were cut back, 3 bases at V and 12 bases at J, with 20 bases in the middle. In germline, CDR1 is SGHTA, CDR2 FQGNSA. The CDR3 sequence is 14 residues long. CDR3 residues: CASSLLPRGYEEYF. CDR3 sequence (DNA): TGTGCCAGCAGCTTGTTGCCTAGGGGTTACGAGGAGTACTTC.

The chain carries TRBV3-1 and TRBJ2-5; possibly TRBD2 for D (6 bases). V was pared by 5 bases and J by 0 bases, with 13 bases between. Germline V lookup: CDR1 LGHDT, CDR2 YNNKEL (reference sequence). The length of the CDR3 is 15 residues. CDR3 nucleotides: TGTGCCAGCAGCTCCCACGGGGGTCACCAAGAGACCCAGTACTTC. Protein product: CASSSHGGHQETQYF.

A few counts support this clonotype. V usage is TRBV24-1 and J usage is TRBJ2-1, with D tentatively TRBD2 (5 bases). There are 13 residues in the CDR3. Trimming left V 5 bases short and J 7 bases short, with 11 bases between. In germline, CDR1 is KGHDR, CDR2 SFDVKD. The CDR3 loop is CATSAHGVNEQFF. CDR3 DNA: TGTGCCACCAGTGCTCACGGGGTTAATGAGCAGTTCTTC.

The chain links TRBV11-2 to TRBJ2-1, with a possible D match to TRBD2 (6 bases). Germline V gives CDR1 SGHAT, CDR2 FQNNGV. Trimming pared 5 bases from V and 16 bases from J, leaving 27 bases between. The CDR3 length is 15 residues. This chain's CDR3 is CASSTDRGSYGYNFF. The CDR3 region has the DNA TGTGCCAGCAGCACGGACCGGGGGTCGTATGGCTACAACTTCTTC.

The chain links TRBV7-8 to TRBJ1-2, with TRBD1 as a possible D gene (6 bases). The CDR3 extends over 15 amino acids. The V and J ends lost 5 bases and 6 bases respectively, with 19 bases between them. Germline V CDR1 and CDR2: SGHVS, FQNEAQ. As DNA, the CDR3 is TGTGCCAGCAGCCTGCACCAACAGGGACACAATGGCTACACCTTC. It is translated as CASSLHQQGHNGYTF. The full variable domain, in which reference TRBV7-8 and TRBJ1-2 provide the parts outside the CDR3, is GAGVSQSPRYKVAKRGQDVALRCDPISGHVSLFWYQQALGQGPEFLTYFQNEAQLDKSGLPSDRFFAERPEGSVSTLKIQRTQQEDSAVYLCASSLHQQGHNGYTFGSGTRLTVV.

Only one count was recorded for this clonotype. The chain has TRBV9 and TRBJ2-7; 7 bases line up with TRBD1. Germline assignment: CDR1 SGDLS and CDR2 YYNGEE. The CDR3 is made up of 13 amino acids. With V trimmed by 7 bases and J by 2 bases, 6 bases remained unmatched. The CDR3 here is CASLTTGAYEQYF. In DNA form, the CDR3 reads TGTGCCAGCCTTACTACAGGGGCCTACGAGCAGTACTTC.

Note on this clonotype: Its ends do not fully match the called genes, so a read error is possible. Written as DNA, the CDR3 is TGCGCCAGCAGCTTCTTACAGGGTGAGAAAGACTATGACTACGCCTTC. Protein: CASSFLQGEKDYDYAF. This chain uses TRBV5-1 with TRBJ1-2; TRBD1 is a possible D gene (6 bases). The CDR3 totals 16 residues. Per germline, CDR1 SGHRS and CDR2 YFSETQ. Combining the CDR3 with reference TRBV5-1 and TRBJ1-2 gives the whole variable domain KAGVTQTPRYLIKTRGQQVTLSCSPISGHRSVSWYQQTPGQGLQFLFEYFSETQRNKGNFPGRFSGRQFSNSRSEMNVSTLELGDSALYLCASSFLQGEKDYDYAFGSGTRLTVV.

On this clonotype itself: This may be a read error: a much more frequent sequence differs by one nucleotide. The rearrangement joins TRBV20-1 to TRBJ2-1, with a possible D match to TRBD2 (7 bases). Trimming took 3 bases from V and 9 from J, leaving 18 bases between them. Per germline, CDR1 DFQATT and CDR2 SNEGSKA (reference sequence). The CDR3 is 14 amino acids. The CDR3 spells CSARRGGGLGEQFF. CDR3 DNA sequence: TGCAGTGCTAGGAGGGGGGGGGGCCTGGGTGAGCAGTTCTTC.

The chain carries TRBV10-3 and TRBJ1-2; maybe TRBD1 (6 bases). This CDR3 spans 15 amino acids. Germline CDR1 is ENHRY and CDR2 is SYGVKD. Trimming removed 6 bases from V and 2 bases from J, with 16 bases in between. Here the CDR3 DNA reads TGTGCCATCAGACCAGCACAGGGAGAGAACTATGGCTACACCTTC. Translating gives CAIRPAQGENYGYTF.

This clonotype showed up many times. The chain combines TRBV4-3 with TRBJ1-6; D is uncertain. CDR1 is LGHNA, CDR2 YSLEER, per germline. With 4 bases removed from V and 0 bases from J, the gap between germline ends came to 7 bases. This CDR3 contains 15 residues. The CDR3 nucleotides are TGCGCCAGCAGCCTTAGAAGCTCCTATAATTCACCCCTCCACTTT. Its translation: CASSLRSSYNSPLHF.

Remarks on this clonotype: The junction differs from germline at one of its ends, possibly a read error. The chain employs TRBV7-9 and TRBJ2-1; D is perhaps TRBD1 (5 bases). The germline V gene encodes CDR1 SEHNR and CDR2 FQNEAQ (reference sequence). The CDR3 totals 13 residues. Here the CDR3 DNA reads TGTGCTAGCAGCTTAGAAACGGACAATGAGGAGTTCTTC. It codes for CASSLETDNEEFF.

V usage is TRBV12-3 or TRBV12-4 and J usage is TRBJ1-2, with TRBD1 identical over 8 bases. The V gene end was trimmed by 5 bases and the J gene end by 7 bases; junction bases not matched to a gene: 12. The CDR3 is made up of 15 amino acids. The CDR3 nucleotides read TGTGCCAGCAGTCTCCGGACAGGGAGCTTCTCTGGCTACACCTTC. This translates into CASSLRTGSFSGYTF.